This TCR beta chain is from a study of T cells in Graves' hyperthyroidism and ophthalmopathy. This clonotype was observed a few times. The antigen is not known. Findings of the study overall: The model predicted ophthalmopathy a median roughly six months before onset. Appearing also in blood were most of the thyroid clonotypes expanded above 0.001.

TCR beta CDR3 sequences were amplified from RNA transcripts. An initial round of RT-PCR targeting the TCR CDR3 relied on the HTBI primer set. TCRdb called the multiplex PCR reads again in MiXCR, with one record for every CDR3 protein. The sample has approximately 640,000 distinct CDR3 sequences, around 16% seen once. Recently diagnosed hyperthyroidism of less than 2 months' duration affected patients aged 18 to 65. Germline CDR1 reads MNHNS; CDR2 reads SASEGT. Trimming stripped 3 bases from V and 8 bases from J, with 16 bases between. The CDR3 is made up of 14 amino acids. Sequenced input: blood. V and J are TRBV6-1 and TRBJ1-2, with D possibly matching TRBD1 (5 bases). The sequence was collected from a man in his fifties or sixties with Graves' hyperthyroidism. The CDR3 is CASSDPGGVHGYTF. The CDR3 DNA sequence: TGTGCCAGCAGTGATCCCGGAGGGGTGCACGGCTACACCTTC.